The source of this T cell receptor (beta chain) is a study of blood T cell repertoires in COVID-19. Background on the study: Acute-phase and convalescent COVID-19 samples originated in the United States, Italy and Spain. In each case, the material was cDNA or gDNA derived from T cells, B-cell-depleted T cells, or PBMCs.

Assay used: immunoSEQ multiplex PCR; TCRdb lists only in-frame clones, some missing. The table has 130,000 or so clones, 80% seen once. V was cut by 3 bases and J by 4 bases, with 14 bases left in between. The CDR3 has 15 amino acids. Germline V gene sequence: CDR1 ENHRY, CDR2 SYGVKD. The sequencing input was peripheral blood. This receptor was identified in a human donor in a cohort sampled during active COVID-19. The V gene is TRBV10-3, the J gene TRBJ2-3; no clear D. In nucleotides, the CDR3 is TGTGCCATCAGTGATGGTTCCCGAGTCGCAGATACGCAGTATTTT. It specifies CAISDGSRVADTQYF.